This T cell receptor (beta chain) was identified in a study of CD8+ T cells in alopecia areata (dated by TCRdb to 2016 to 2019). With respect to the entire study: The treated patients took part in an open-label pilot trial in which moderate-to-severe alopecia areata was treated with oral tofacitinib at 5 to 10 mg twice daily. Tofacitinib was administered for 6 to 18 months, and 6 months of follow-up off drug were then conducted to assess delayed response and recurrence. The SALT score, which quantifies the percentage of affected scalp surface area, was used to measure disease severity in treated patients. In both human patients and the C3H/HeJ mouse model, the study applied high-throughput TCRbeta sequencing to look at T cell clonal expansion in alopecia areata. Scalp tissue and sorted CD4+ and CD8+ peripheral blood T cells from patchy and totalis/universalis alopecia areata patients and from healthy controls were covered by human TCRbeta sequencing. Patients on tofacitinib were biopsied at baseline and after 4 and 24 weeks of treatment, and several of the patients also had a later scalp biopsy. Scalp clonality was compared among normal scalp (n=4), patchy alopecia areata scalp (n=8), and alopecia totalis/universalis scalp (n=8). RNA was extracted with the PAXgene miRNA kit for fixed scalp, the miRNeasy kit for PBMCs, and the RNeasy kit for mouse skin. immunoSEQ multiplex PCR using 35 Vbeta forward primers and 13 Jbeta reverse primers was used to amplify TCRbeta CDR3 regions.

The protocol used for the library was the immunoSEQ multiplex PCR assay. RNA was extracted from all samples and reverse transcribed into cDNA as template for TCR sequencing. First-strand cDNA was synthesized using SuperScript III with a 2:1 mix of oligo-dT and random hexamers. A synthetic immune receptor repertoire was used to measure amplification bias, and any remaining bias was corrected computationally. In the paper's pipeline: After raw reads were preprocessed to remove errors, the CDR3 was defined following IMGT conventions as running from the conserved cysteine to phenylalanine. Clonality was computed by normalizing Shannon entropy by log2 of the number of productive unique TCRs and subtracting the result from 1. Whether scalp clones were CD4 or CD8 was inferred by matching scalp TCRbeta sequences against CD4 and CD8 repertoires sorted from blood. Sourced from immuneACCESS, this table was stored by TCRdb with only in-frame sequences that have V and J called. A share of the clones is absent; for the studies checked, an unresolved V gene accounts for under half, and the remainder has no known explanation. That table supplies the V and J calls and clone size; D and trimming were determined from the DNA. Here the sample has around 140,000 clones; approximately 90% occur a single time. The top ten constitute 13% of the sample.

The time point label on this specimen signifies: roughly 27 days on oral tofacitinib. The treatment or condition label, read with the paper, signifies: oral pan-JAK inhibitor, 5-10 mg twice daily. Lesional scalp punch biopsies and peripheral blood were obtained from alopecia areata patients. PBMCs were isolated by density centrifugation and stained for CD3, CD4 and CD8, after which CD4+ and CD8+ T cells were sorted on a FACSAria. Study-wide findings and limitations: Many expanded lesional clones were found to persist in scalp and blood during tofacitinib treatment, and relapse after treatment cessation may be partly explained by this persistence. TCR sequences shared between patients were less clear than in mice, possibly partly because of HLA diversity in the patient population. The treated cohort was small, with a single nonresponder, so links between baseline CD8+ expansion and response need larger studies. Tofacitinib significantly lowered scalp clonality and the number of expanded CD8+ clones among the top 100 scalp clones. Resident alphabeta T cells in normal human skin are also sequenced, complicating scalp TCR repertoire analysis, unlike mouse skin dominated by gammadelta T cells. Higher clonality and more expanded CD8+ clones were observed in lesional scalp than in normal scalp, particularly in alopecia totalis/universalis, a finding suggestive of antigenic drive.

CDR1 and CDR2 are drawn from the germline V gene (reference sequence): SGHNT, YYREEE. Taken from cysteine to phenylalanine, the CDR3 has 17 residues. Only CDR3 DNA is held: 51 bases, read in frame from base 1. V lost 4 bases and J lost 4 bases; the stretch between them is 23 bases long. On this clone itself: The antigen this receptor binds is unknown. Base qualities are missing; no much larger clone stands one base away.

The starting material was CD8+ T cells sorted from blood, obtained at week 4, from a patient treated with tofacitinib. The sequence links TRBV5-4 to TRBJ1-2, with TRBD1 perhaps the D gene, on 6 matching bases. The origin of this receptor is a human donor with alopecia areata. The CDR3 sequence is CASSPTGGALLLYGYTF. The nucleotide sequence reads TGTGCCAGCAGCCCCACGGGGGGGGCCCTCCTTCTCTATGGCTACACCTTC.